This TCR beta chain is from a study of blood T cells in healthy people across ages. Sample-barcoded 5' priming and a J-beta primer mix drove a second PCR of roughly 6 to 12 cycles. MiXCR, run by TCRdb on the 5' RACE reads, gives a single entry per CDR3 protein. The sample gives 450,000 to 700,000 distinct CDR3 sequences, about 26% of which show up once; around a sixth is in the top ten. This CDR3 spans 14 amino acids. Trimming left V 2 bases short and J 7 bases short, with 11 bases between. The chain links TRBV12-3 or TRBV12-4 to TRBJ1-4, with a weak D call TRBD1 (5 bases). Sequencing input: blood. The sequence derives from an older woman in good health. The CDR3 DNA is TGTGCCAGCAGTTTATACCAGGGTGGTGAAAAACTGTTTTTT. It is translated as CASSLYQGGEKLFF.